This T cell receptor (beta chain) is from a study of beta chain features in type 1 diabetes. Across the study: What patients shared with healthy donors was a similar profile of age, gender and cell yields. Overall study findings and caveats: A possible short-template PCR bias applies equally to patients and controls. VDJ junctions in type 1 diabetes patients carried more deletions and fewer insertions. The study found moderately but significantly shorter TCRB CDR3s in all four CD4+ subsets of Type 1 diabetes patients.

Every isolated RNA sample was fully reverse transcribed, so sequencing captured expressed TCRB transcripts. Naive, central memory and regulatory T cell samples averaged about 3.57 million immunoSEQ reads each. Repertoires were generated with immunoSEQ multiplex PCR, while TCRdb's copy carries only in-frame clones and drops some. The repertoire holds hundreds of thousands of clones, approximately 16% seen once, with 0.015% in the top ten. Germline V gene lookup returns CDR1 SNHLY and CDR2 FYNNEI. The V gene lost 3 bases and the J gene lost 5 bases, with 14 bases spanning the gap. The CDR3 length is 14 residues. Turning to this clone: Its antigen remains unknown. Other DNA sequences from this sample encode an identical CDR3 as well.

Sequenced sample: naive CD4+ T cells from blood. This sequence originates from a man between 18 and 35 years old with type 1 diabetes. The chain couples TRBV2 to TRBJ2-7, with D perhaps matching TRBD2 (7 bases). In DNA, the CDR3 is TGTGCCAGCAGTGAGAGGGGGGGTCTGGACGAGCAGTACTTC. Translation gives CASSERGGLDEQYF. The full variable domain, with the rest looked up from reference TRBV2 and TRBJ2-7, is EPEVTQTPSHQVTQMGQEVILRCVPISNHLYFYWYRQILGQKVEFLVSFYNNEISEKSEIFDDQFSVERPDGSNFTLKIRSTKLEDSAMYFCASSERGGLDEQYFGPGTRLTVT.